This entry lists 7 T cell receptor beta chains sequenced from one sample in a study of shared T cell receptors in the human thymus. Generated by immunoSEQ multiplex PCR, the TCRdb table keeps only in-frame clones and is missing some. Of roughly 550,000 clones listed, around three quarters are singletons. The same data also contributed to another study, on human thymus T cells.

Material for sequencing was thymocytes. These receptor sequences come from a boy under two years old with a congenital heart defect.

This chain links TRBV27 with TRBJ2-1, with 13 bases aligning to TRBD2. Germline CDR1 MNHEY, CDR2 SMNVEV (reference sequence). J was trimmed by 1 base and V by 4 bases; bases with no gene match: 10. The CDR3 length is 19 residues. CDR3: CASSSYSGTSGMSYNEQFF. The DNA of the CDR3 is TGTGCCAGCAGTTCTTATTCCGGGACTAGCGGGATGTCCTACAATGAGCAGTTCTTC.

The V gene is TRBV5-1, the J gene TRBJ2-5; D is ambiguous. Germline-derived CDR1 and CDR2 are SGHRS and YFSETQ. The germline V and J ends were trimmed by 7 bases and 2 bases, with 9 bases remaining between them. The CDR3 runs 12 residues. CDR3 protein: CASSKTQETQYF. In nucleotides, the CDR3 is TGCGCCAGCTCCAAAACTCAAGAGACCCAGTACTTC.

The V call is TRBV21-1, the J call TRBJ2-7; the DNA was not compared with TRBD2, the D call given in the table. TRBV21-1 is flagged as a pseudogene. This CDR3 comprises 19 residues. The CDR3 region has the DNA TGTGCCAGCAGCAAAAGGCGATTGGGGCAGGGGAGGGCTGCCTACGAGCAGTACTTC. Translated, it gives CASSKRRLGQGRAAYEQYF.

The V and J genes are TRBV5-1 and TRBJ2-2; D gene ambiguous. CDR3 length equals 11 residues. Trimming pared 3 bases from V and 7 bases from J, leaving 4 bases between. Looked up from germline, CDR1 is SGHRS and CDR2 is YFSETQ. The CDR3 region is CASSSNGELFF. In DNA, the CDR3 is TGCGCCAGCAGCTCTAACGGGGAGCTGTTTTTT.

The chain carries TRBV7-9 and TRBJ1-2; D not resolved. The germline CDR1 and CDR2 sequences are SEHNR and FQNEAQ (reference sequence). V was cut by 5 bases and J by 1 base, with 17 bases left in between. The CDR3 consists of 16 residues. The CDR3 sequence is CASSDREPGFNYGYTF. DNA for the CDR3: TGTGCCAGCAGCGATCGCGAACCGGGTTTTAACTATGGCTACACCTTC.

The chain carries TRBV18 and TRBJ2-1; 9 bases map to TRBD1. The CDR3 is made up of 17 amino acids. In germline, CDR1 is KGHSH, CDR2 LQKENI. V shed 3 bases, J shed 8 bases, and the junction held 14 bases outside the gene matches. The DNA for the CDR3 is TGTGCCAGCTCACCTTCCGGGACAGGGCCCTTTGGGGATGAGCAGTTCTTC. Amino acid sequence: CASSPSGTGPFGDEQFF.

The chain employs TRBV28 and TRBJ2-7; TRBD2 matches at 11 bases. The CDR3 has 16 amino acids. J lost 2 bases, V lost 5 bases, and 8 bases had no gene match. The V gene's germline CDR1 is MDHEN and CDR2 SYDVKM. The CDR3 loop reads CASSPPLSGRAYEQYF. The CDR3 DNA sequence: TGTGCCAGCAGTCCGCCCCTTAGCGGGAGGGCCTACGAGCAGTACTTC.